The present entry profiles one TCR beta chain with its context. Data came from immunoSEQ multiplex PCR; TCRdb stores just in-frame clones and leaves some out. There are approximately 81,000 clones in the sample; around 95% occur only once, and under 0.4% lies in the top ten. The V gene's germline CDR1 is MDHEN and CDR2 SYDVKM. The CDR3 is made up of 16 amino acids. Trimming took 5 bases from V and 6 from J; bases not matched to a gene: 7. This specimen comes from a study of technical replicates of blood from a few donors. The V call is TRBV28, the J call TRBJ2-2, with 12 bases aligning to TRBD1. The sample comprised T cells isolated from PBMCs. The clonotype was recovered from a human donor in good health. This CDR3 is CASSISGTGGPGELFF. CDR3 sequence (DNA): TGTGCCAGCAGTATCTCCGGGACAGGGGGCCCCGGGGAGCTGTTTTTT.